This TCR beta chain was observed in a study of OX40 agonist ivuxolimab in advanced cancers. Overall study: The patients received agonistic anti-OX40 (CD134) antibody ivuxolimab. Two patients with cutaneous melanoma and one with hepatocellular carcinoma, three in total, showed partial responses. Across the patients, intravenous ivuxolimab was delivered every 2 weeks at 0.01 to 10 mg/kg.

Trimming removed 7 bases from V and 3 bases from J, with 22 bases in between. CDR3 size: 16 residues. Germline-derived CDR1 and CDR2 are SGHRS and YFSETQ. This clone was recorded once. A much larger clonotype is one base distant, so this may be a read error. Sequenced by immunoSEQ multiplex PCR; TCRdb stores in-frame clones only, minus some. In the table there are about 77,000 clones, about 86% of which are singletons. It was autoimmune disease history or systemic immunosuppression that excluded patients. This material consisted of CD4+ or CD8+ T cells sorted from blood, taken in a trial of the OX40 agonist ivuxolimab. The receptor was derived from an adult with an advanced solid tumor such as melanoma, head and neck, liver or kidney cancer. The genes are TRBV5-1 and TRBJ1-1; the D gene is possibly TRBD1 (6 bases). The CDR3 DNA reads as TGCGCCAGCGGGTGGGGGCAGTCCTCAAGGGACACTGAAGCTTTCTTT. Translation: CASGWGQSSRDTEAFF.